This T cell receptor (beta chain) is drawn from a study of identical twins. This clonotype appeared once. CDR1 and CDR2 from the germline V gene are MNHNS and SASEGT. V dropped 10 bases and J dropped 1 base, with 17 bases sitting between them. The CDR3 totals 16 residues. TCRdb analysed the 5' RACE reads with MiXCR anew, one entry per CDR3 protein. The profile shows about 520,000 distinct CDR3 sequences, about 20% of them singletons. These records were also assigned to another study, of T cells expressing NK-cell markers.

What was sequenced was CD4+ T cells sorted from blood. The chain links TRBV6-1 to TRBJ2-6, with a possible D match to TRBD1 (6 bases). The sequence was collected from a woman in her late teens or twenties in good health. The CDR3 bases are TGTGCCACGCTAAGGGGGTTCGGGTCTGGGGCCAACGTCCTGACTTTC. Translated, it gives CATLRGFGSGANVLTF.